This T cell receptor (beta chain) originates from a study of cytomegalovirus exposure and HLA in healthy donors. Primers: 60 Vbeta forward and 13 Jbeta reverse. The protocol was immunoSEQ multiplex PCR, while the TCRdb copy is restricted to in-frame clones and leaves out a portion. The sample contains 150,000 to 200,000 clones, roughly 13% of which appear only once. The ends were cut back, 4 bases at V and 7 bases at J, with 16 bases in the middle. CDR3 length: 14 amino acids. Per germline, CDR1 SGHDN and CDR2 FVKESK. The chain couples TRBV14 to TRBJ1-2; the D is unclear. The receptor comes from a man between 45 and 60 years old in good health and CMV-seropositive. Sequenced input: PBMCs. The CDR3 DNA follows: TGTGCCAGCAGCCGTGGTCCGGGAGATCGTGGCTACACCTTC. This codes for CASSRGPGDRGYTF.